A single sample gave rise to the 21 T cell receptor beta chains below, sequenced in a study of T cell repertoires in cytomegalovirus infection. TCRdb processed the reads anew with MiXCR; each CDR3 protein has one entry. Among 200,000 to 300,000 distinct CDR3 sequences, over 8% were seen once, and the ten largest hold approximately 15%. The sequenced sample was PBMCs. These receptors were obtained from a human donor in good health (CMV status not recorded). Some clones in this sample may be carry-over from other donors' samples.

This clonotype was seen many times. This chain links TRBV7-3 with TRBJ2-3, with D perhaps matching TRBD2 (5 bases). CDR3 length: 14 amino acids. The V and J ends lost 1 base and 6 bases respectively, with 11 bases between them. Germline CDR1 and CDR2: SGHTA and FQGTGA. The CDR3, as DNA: TGTGCCAGCAGCTTAAATGAGGGCTGGGATACGCAGTATTTT. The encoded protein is CASSLNEGWDTQYF.

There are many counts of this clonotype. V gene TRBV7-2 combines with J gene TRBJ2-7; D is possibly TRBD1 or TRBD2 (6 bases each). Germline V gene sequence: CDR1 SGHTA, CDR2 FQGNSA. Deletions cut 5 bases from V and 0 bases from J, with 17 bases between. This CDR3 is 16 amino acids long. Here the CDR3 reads CASSASRGAGSYEQYF. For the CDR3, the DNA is TGTGCCAGCAGCGCCTCAAGGGGGGCCGGCTCCTACGAGCAGTACTTC.

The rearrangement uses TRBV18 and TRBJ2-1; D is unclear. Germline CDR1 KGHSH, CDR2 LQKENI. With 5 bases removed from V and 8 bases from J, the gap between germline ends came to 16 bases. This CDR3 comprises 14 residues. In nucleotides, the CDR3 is TGTGCCAGCTCATCATTTCAACGGAGCGATGAGCAGTTCTTC. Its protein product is CASSSFQRSDEQFF.

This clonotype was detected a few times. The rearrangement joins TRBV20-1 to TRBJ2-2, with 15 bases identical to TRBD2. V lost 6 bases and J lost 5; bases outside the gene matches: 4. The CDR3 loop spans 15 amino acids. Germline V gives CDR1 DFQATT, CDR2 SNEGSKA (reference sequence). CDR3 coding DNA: TGCAGTGCGAGGACTAGCGGGAGGGCTACCGGGGAGCTGTTTTTT. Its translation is CSARTSGRATGELFF.

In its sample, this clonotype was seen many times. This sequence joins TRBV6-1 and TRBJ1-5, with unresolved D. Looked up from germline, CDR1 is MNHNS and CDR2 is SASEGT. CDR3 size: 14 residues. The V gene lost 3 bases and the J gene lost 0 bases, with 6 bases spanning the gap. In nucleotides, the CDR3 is TGTGCCAGCAGTGACAGGTATAGCAATCAGCCCCAGCATTTT. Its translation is CASSDRYSNQPQHF.

This chain's CDR3 is CASSQVLAGDSNTGELFF. In nucleotides, the CDR3 is TGTGCCAGCAGCCAAGTACTAGCGGGGGACTCGAACACCGGGGAGCTGTTTTTT. The V and J genes are TRBV4-2 and TRBJ2-2, with 11 bases lining up with TRBD2. Germline CDR1 and CDR2: LGHNA and YNFKEQ. The CDR3 runs to 18 residues. Unmatched junction bases numbered 4, after V lost 1 base and J lost 0 bases.

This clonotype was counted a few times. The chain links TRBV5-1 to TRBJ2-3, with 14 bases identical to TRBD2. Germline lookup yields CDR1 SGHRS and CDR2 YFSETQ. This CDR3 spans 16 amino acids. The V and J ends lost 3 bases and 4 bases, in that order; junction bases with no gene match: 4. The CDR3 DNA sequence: TGCGCCAGCAGCTCGGGACTAGCGGGAGTCTCAGATACGCAGTATTTT. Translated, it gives CASSSGLAGVSDTQYF.

In DNA, the CDR3 is TGTGCCAGCAGCTTAGACAGGACGGCGCGGTCCTACGAGCAGTACTTC. Translated, it gives CASSLDRTARSYEQYF. The gene calls are TRBV6-2 or TRBV6-3 and TRBJ2-7; D possibly corresponds to TRBD1 (6 bases). The V gene lost 6 bases and the J gene lost 1 base, with 19 bases spanning the gap. The CDR3 contains 16 residues. CDR1 is MNHEY, CDR2 SVGEGT, per germline.

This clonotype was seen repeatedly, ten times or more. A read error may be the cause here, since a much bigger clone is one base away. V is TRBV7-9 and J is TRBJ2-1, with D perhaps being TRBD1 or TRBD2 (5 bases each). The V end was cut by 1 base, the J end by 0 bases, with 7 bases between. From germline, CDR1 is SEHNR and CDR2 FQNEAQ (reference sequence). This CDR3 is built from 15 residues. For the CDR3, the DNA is TGTGCCAGCAGCTTAGATGGGGGCTCCTACAATGAGCAGTTCTTC. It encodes CASSLDGGSYNEQFF.

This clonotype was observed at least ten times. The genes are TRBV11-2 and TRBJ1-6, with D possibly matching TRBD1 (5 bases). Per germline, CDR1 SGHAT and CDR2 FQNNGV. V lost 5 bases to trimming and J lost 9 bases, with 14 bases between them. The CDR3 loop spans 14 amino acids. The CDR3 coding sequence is TGTGCCAGCAGCGCCGGGACCGATAGTTCACCCCTCCACTTT. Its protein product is CASSAGTDSSPLHF.

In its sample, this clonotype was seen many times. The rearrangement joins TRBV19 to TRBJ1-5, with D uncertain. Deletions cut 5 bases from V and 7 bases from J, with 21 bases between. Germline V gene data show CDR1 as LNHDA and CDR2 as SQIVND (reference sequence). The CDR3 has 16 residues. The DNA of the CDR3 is TGTGCCAGTAGTCCAGGAGGGAGGCTGGCCGGCCAGCCCCAGCATTTT. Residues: CASSPGGRLAGQPQHF.

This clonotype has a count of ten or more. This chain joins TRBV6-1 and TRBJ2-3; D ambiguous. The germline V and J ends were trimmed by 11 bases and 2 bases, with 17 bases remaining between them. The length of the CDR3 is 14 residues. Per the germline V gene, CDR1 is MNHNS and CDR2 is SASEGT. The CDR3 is CAPVRFKYTDTQYF. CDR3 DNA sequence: TGTGCCCCGGTGAGGTTTAAATACACAGATACGCAGTATTTT.

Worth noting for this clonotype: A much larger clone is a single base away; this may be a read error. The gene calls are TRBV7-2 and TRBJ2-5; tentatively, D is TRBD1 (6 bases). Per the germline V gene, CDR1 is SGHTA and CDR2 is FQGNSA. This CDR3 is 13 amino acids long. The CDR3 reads CVSSQGKGETQYF. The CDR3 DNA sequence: TGTGTCAGCAGCCAGGGGAAGGGGGAGACCCAGTACTTC.

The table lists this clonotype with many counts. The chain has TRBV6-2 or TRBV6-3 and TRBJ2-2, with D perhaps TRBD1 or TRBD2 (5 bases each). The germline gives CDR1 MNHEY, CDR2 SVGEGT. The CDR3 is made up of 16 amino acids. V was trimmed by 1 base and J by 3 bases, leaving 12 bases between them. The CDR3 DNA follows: TGTGCCAGCAGTTACTATCTGCAGGGAGACACCGGGGAGCTGTTTTTT. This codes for CASSYYLQGDTGELFF.

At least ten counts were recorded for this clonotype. The CDR3 sequence is CASSLLATGNGEQYF. Written as DNA, the CDR3 is TGTGCCAGCAGCTTGTTAGCGACGGGGAATGGGGAGCAGTACTTC. This sequence joins TRBV5-4 and TRBJ2-7; maybe TRBD2 (5 bases). Trimming pared 1 base from V and 7 bases from J, leaving 18 bases between. Germline CDR1 SGHNT, CDR2 YYREEE (reference sequence). The CDR3 extends over 15 amino acids.

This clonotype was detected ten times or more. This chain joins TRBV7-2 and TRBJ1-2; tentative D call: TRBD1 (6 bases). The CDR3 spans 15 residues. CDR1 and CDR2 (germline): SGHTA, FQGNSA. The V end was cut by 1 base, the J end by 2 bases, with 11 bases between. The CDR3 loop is CASSLVQGQNYGYTF. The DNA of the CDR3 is TGTGCCAGCAGCTTAGTACAGGGACAAAACTATGGCTACACCTTC.

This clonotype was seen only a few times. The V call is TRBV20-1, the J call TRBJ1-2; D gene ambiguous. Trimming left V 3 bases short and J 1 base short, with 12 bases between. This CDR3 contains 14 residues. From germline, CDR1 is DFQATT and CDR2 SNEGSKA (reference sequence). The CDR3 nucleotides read TGCAGTGCTAGGAATACTGAGAGTAACTATGGCTACACCTTC. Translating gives CSARNTESNYGYTF.

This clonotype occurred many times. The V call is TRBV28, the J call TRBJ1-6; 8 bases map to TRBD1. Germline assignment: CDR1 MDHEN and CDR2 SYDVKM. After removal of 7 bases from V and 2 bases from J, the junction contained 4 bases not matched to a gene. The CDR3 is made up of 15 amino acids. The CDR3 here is CASIQGGTYNSPLHF. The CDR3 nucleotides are TGTGCCAGCATACAGGGGGGAACCTATAATTCACCCCTCCACTTT. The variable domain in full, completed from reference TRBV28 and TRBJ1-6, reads DVKVTQSSRYLVKRTGEKVFLECVQDMDHENMFWYRQDPGLGLRLIYFSYDVKMKEKGDIPEGYSVSREKKERFSLILESASTNQTSMYLCASIQGGTYNSPLHFGNGTRLTVT.

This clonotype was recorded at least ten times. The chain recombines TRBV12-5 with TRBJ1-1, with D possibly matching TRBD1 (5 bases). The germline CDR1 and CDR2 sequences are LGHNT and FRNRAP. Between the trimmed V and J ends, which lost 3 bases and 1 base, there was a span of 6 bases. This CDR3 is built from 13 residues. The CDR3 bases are TGTGCTAGTGGTTTTGGGACGAACACTGAAGCTTTCTTT. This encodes CASGFGTNTEAFF.

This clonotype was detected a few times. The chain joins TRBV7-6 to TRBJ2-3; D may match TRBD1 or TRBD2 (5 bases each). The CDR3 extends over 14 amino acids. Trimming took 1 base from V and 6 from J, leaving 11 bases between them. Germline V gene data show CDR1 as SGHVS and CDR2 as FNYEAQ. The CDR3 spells CASSLEGTLDTQYF. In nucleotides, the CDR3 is TGTGCCAGCAGCTTAGAGGGGACCTTGGATACGCAGTATTTT. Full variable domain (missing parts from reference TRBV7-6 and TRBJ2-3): GAGVSQSPRYKVTKRGQDVALRCDPISGHVSLYWYRQALGQGPEFLTYFNYEAQQDKSGLPNDRFSAERPEGSISTLTIQRTEQRDSAMYRCASSLEGTLDTQYFGPGTRLTVL.

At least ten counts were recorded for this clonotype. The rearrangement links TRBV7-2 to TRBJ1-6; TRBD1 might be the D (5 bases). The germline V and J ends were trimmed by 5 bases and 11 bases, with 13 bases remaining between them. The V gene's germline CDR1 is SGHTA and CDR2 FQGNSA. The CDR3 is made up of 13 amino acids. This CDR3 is CASSLGRGTPLHF. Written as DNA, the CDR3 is TGTGCCAGCAGCCTAGGGAGGGGTACACCCCTCCACTTT.